This T cell receptor (gamma chain) was observed in a study of γδ T cells in repeated Plasmodium falciparum infection. Study summary: Malaria-naive adults were infected with P. falciparum NF54 four times over roughly 590 days. Each infection was followed by sampling at 21 days, plus baseline and some pre-infection draws. Notes on the study in general: Repeated controlled infections reportedly drove waves of new clonotype selection in Vdelta2-negative, mostly Vdelta1+, gammadelta repertoires.

TCRdb reanalysed the multiplex PCR reads with CATT. Of 25,000 to 35,000 gamma-chain clones listed, more than 1.4% are singletons. Germline-derived CDR1 and CDR2 are EGSTGY and YDSYTSSV. The CDR3 extends over 13 amino acids. Trimming at V came to 3 bases and at J to 6 bases, leaving 8 bases not matched to a gene. Flow sorting of PBMC yielded separate Vgamma9/Vdelta2+ and Vdelta2-negative gammadelta T cell populations for bulk repertoire analysis. This clone is deemed medium-sized (0.01 to 0.1%). The antigen is not known. The chain links TRGV4 to TRGJ1 or TRGJ2. The sequence derives from a pool of human donors (malaria-infected and uninfected, not separated). Sequenced material: gamma-delta T cells from blood. Here the CDR3 reads CATWDLGFYKKLF. Written as DNA, the CDR3 is TGTGCCACCTGGGATTTAGGATTTTATAAGAAACTCTTT.